This T cell receptor (beta chain) is drawn from a study of response to subunit inactivated influenza vaccine. This clonotype was observed a few times. TCRdb reprocessed the RT-PCR reads with MiXCR, giving one entry per CDR3 protein. The table records more than 500,000 distinct CDR3 sequences, about 11% of them present only once. The CDR3 is made up of 13 amino acids. From germline, CDR1 is SQVTM and CDR2 ANQGSEA. V was pared by 2 bases and J by 5 bases, with 11 bases between. The sample also formed part of further work on T cells expressing NK-cell markers. From that paper: UMIs accompanied the 5'RACE template switching by which TCR beta cDNA was made. Each TCR beta repertoire originated in sorted T cells that were CD3+CD56+NKG2C+, CD3+CD56+NKG2C- or CD3+CD56-NKG2C+.

J is TRBJ2-3 and V is TRBV29-1; D remains unclear. The sample was PBMCs from blood, taken on the day of vaccination. The TCR originated in a man aged 45 to 65 who received an inactivated influenza vaccine. The CDR3 here is CSVEIRVGDTQYF. Here the CDR3 DNA reads TGCAGCGTTGAAATCCGGGTCGGAGATACGCAGTATTTT.